This T cell receptor (beta chain) stems from a study of CD8+CD57+ T cells in acquired aplastic anemia. Overall study findings and caveats: Comparison of patients with controls identified about 30 shared CD8+ CDR3 sequences.

This clonotype has just a few counts. What it binds is not known. The CDR3 spans 10 residues. Trimming left V 0 bases short and J 13 bases short, with 9 bases between. The V gene's germline CDR1 is DFQATT and CDR2 SNEGSKA (reference sequence). Selection for sequencing was limited to patients who had shown CD8+CD57+ cell expansion by flow cytometry. The study profiled TCR beta VDJ and CDR3 using genomic DNA as template. One entry per CDR3 protein, called by TCRdb with MiXCR from the reads. Of 450,000 to 600,000 distinct CDR3 sequences detected, less than 35% appear once; the ten largest clones hold 0.8% to 0.85%.

Material: sorted CD4+, CD8+, or CD8+CD57+ T cells (not recorded which) from PBMCs. This clonotype was sampled from a human donor with aplastic anemia. The rearrangement links TRBV20-1 to TRBJ1-1; D remains ambiguous. CDR3: CSARDEGVFF. The CDR3 coding sequence is TGCAGTGCTAGAGACGAGGGCGTTTTCTTT.